The 30 T cell receptor beta chains listed next were all sequenced from one sample in a study of T cells after yellow fever vaccination. TCRdb redid the calling of the 5' RACE reads with MiXCR, one entry per CDR3 protein. The sample gives 550,000 or so distinct CDR3 sequences, about a fifth of which show up once; 13% to 15% is in the top ten. Sequencing used PBMCs, obtained 15 days after the yellow fever booster vaccination. Every receptor here comes from a man aged 30-40 years who received the YFV17D yellow fever vaccine.

This clonotype came up a few times. The rearrangement links TRBV10-3 to TRBJ2-7; 8 positions match TRBD1. The ends lost 10 bases at V and 2 bases at J; junction bases unmatched: 4. CDR3 length: 12 amino acids. Germline V CDR1 and CDR2: ENHRY, SYGVKD. CDR3 sequence reads: CATGQGTYEQYF. CDR3 DNA sequence: TGTGCCACTGGACAGGGTACCTACGAGCAGTACTTC.

J is TRBJ1-2 and V is TRBV7-2; D is unresolved. The CDR3 consists of 14 residues. V was trimmed by 3 bases and J by 4 bases, leaving 12 bases between them. Germline values: CDR1 SGHTA, CDR2 FQGNSA. CDR3 DNA: TGTGCCAGCAGCTTTGCCTCCCCGGGCTATGGCTACACCTTC. This encodes CASSFASPGYGYTF.

This clonotype was seen many times. The V gene is TRBV3-1, the J gene TRBJ2-5; no reliable D call. The CDR3 is 13 residues long. V lost 4 bases and J 5 bases, leaving 11 bases between the germline ends. Germline V gene data show CDR1 as LGHDT and CDR2 as YNNKEL (reference sequence). The CDR3 is CASSLDPRETQYF. The CDR3 bases are TGTGCCAGCAGCCTAGACCCGCGGGAGACCCAGTACTTC.

This clonotype was seen a handful of times. The V call is TRBV7-9, the J call TRBJ2-1; D is undetermined. This CDR3 is 16 amino acids long. Trimming took 5 bases from V and 8 from J, leaving 22 bases between them. The germline gives CDR1 SEHNR, CDR2 FQNEAQ (reference sequence). The CDR3 nucleotides read TGTGCCAGCAGCCTAAGCGCAAGCGTCCCAGGCGATGAGCAGTTCTTC. This gives the protein CASSLSASVPGDEQFF.

This clonotype was observed a few times. This chain uses TRBV7-2 with TRBJ1-1; D not resolved. The CDR3 length is 14 residues. Germline lookup yields CDR1 SGHTA and CDR2 FQGNSA. V was cut by 2 bases and J by 4 bases, with 11 bases left in between. The CDR3 DNA is TGTGCCAGCAGCTTAATCGAGTTGGGCACTGAAGCTTTCTTT. This encodes CASSLIELGTEAFF.

To note about this clonotype: One end of the junction is discordant with germline, which a read error may explain. The chain carries TRBV2 and TRBJ2-7; the D gene is possibly TRBD1 (6 bases). Germline CDR1 is SNHLY and CDR2 is FYNNEI. The length of the CDR3 is 15 residues. The CDR3 DNA reads as TGTGCCAGCAGGGAAGCCGGGACAATCTCCTACGAGCAGTACTTC. Residues: CASREAGTISYEQYF.

The chain recombines TRBV20-1 with TRBJ2-7; 10 bases agree with TRBD1. Germline CDR1 and CDR2: DFQATT and SNEGSKA (reference sequence). CDR3 length: 13 residues. The trim removed 6 bases at V and 6 bases at J, leaving 8 bases unmatched. As DNA, the CDR3 is TGCAGTGCCCTCCGGGACAGGGGTGTCGAGCAGTACTTC. Protein: CSALRDRGVEQYF.

This clonotype was recorded a few times. The J gene is TRBJ2-3, the V gene TRBV29-1; D is possibly TRBD1 (6 bases). Trimming shortened V by 4 bases and J by 1 base, and 12 bases separated the two germline ends. The CDR3 contains 14 residues. Germline lookup yields CDR1 SQVTM and CDR2 ANQGSEA. CDR3 sequence reads: CSVAEGDGTDTQYF. CDR3 sequence (DNA): TGCAGCGTTGCAGAGGGGGATGGCACAGATACGCAGTATTTT.

The sample holds many counts of this clonotype. The rearrangement joins TRBV20-1 to TRBJ1-6; 9 nucleotides agree with TRBD1. Trimming cost V 6 bases and J 10 bases; bases outside gene matches: 7. CDR3 length: 13 amino acids. Germline CDR1 and CDR2: DFQATT and SNEGSKA (reference sequence). CDR3 DNA: TGCAGTGCAAAAAGGACAGGGGAATCACCCCTCCACTTT. It is translated as CSAKRTGESPLHF.

The genes are TRBV20-1 and TRBJ2-5; 9 bases agree with TRBD2. Unmatched junction bases numbered 6, after V lost 3 bases and J lost 1 base. CDR1 is DFQATT, CDR2 SNEGSKA, per germline (reference sequence). The CDR3 totals 15 residues. This CDR3 reads CSARGREGAQETQYF. In DNA, the CDR3 is TGCAGTGCTAGGGGGCGGGAGGGCGCCCAAGAGACCCAGTACTTC.

The chain combines TRBV27 with TRBJ2-1; weak D call: TRBD2 (6 bases). The CDR3 is made up of 14 amino acids. V lost 2 bases and J lost 6, with 11 bases in between. Germline-derived CDR1 and CDR2 are MNHEY and SMNVEV (reference sequence). The CDR3 nucleotides read TGTGCCAGCAGTTTACTAGCGTCCGTCAATGAGCAGTTCTTC. Translating gives CASSLLASVNEQFF.

This clonotype has a handful of counts. The chain uses TRBV29-1 and TRBJ2-7; TRBD1 matches at 8 bases. Trimming cost V 4 bases and J 5 bases; bases outside gene matches: 1. Germline assignment: CDR1 SQVTM and CDR2 ANQGSEA. This CDR3 has 11 amino acids. CDR3 region: CSVVRGHEQYF. In DNA, the CDR3 is TGCAGCGTTGTCAGGGGGCACGAGCAGTACTTC.

The chain has TRBV10-3 and TRBJ2-1, with TRBD2 identical over 7 bases. Germline assignment: CDR1 ENHRY and CDR2 SYGVKD. The CDR3 runs to 16 residues. V was clipped by 4 bases and J by 0 bases; unmatched bases: 6. CDR3 protein: CAISALASGSYNEQFF. DNA for the CDR3: TGTGCCATCAGTGCACTGGCTAGCGGCTCCTACAATGAGCAGTTCTTC.

This clonotype was counted ten times or more. V usage is TRBV28 and J usage is TRBJ2-1; TRBD2 agrees at 13 bases. Germline V gene lookup returns CDR1 MDHEN and CDR2 SYDVKM. With 5 bases clipped from V and 7 bases from J, the junction kept 5 bases outside the gene matches. The CDR3 loop spans 15 amino acids. The CDR3 protein is CASSEGLAGVNEQFF. In DNA, the CDR3 is TGTGCCAGCAGTGAAGGACTAGCGGGAGTGAATGAGCAGTTCTTC.

This clonotype was seen a few times. V usage is TRBV6-2 or TRBV6-3 and J usage is TRBJ2-5; the match to TRBD2 covers 9 bases. The CDR3 has 17 residues. CDR1 and CDR2 from the germline V gene are MNHEY and SVGEGT. Unmatched junction bases numbered 12, after V lost 2 bases and J lost 5 bases. CDR3 amino acids: CASSYRAGGPGEETQYF. The CDR3 DNA reads TGTGCCAGCAGTTACCGGGCGGGAGGGCCGGGTGAGGAGACCCAGTACTTC.

The chain employs TRBV29-1 and TRBJ2-5, with D hard to call. V lost 4 bases, J lost 7 bases, and 13 bases lay in between. Germline CDR1 SQVTM, CDR2 ANQGSEA. This CDR3 spans 12 amino acids. CDR3 loop: CSVGREFGTQYF. Here the CDR3 DNA reads TGCAGCGTTGGAAGGGAATTCGGGACCCAGTACTTC.

This clonotype is a singleton in its sample. The V call is TRBV20-1, the J call TRBJ2-3, with D perhaps TRBD2 (6 bases). The CDR3 is 15 amino acids. Per the germline V gene, CDR1 is DFQATT and CDR2 is SNEGSKA (reference sequence). V gave up 4 bases and J gave up 4 bases, with 18 bases separating them. CDR3 sequence (DNA): TGCAGTGCTACAAAACTAGCTTTGGGGTCAGATACGCAGTATTTT. It encodes CSATKLALGSDTQYF.

V gene TRBV20-1 combines with J gene TRBJ2-3, with D hard to call. The germline V gene has CDR1 DFQATT and CDR2 SNEGSKA (reference sequence). V dropped 3 bases and J dropped 4 bases, with 14 bases sitting between them. The CDR3 contains 14 residues. DNA for the CDR3: TGCAGTGCTAGGGTTCCAGTGGTGCCAGATACGCAGTATTTT. Protein sequence: CSARVPVVPDTQYF.

The gene calls are TRBV6-5 and TRBJ2-7; either TRBD1 or TRBD2 may fit D (5 bases each). V lost 0 bases to trimming and J lost 3 bases, with 15 bases between them. Germline V gene sequence: CDR1 MNHEY, CDR2 SVGAGI. The CDR3 totals 16 residues. The CDR3 sequence: CASSYSTGGQGYEQYF. Here the CDR3 DNA reads TGTGCCAGCAGTTACTCGACCGGCGGGCAGGGCTACGAGCAGTACTTC.

The rearrangement uses TRBV7-8 and TRBJ2-3, with 8 bases matching TRBD2. V lost 3 bases, J lost 0 bases, and 8 bases stayed unmatched. Germline values: CDR1 SGHVS, CDR2 FQNEAQ. CDR3 length: 17 amino acids. CDR3 sequence reads: CASSFSSGSLSTDTQYF. The CDR3 bases are TGTGCCAGCAGCTTTTCTAGCGGGTCTTTAAGCACAGATACGCAGTATTTT.

This clonotype was seen more than once but under ten times. CDR3 amino acids: CASSHFGQGVQNTGELFF. CDR3 DNA: TGTGCCAGCAGCCATTTCGGACAGGGGGTTCAGAACACCGGGGAGCTGTTTTTT. V and J are TRBV11-2 and TRBJ2-2; 10 positions agree with TRBD1. CDR3 length equals 18 residues. After removal of 5 bases from V and 1 base from J, the junction contained 10 bases not matched to a gene. The germline V gene has CDR1 SGHAT and CDR2 FQNNGV. Complete variable domain (other parts from reference TRBV11-2 and TRBJ2-2): EAGVAQSPRYKIIEKRQSVAFWCNPISGHATLYWYQQILGQGPKLLIQFQNNGVVDDSQLPKDRFSAERLKGVDSTLKIQPAKLEDSAVYLCASSHFGQGVQNTGELFFGEGSRLTVL.

A few counts support this clonotype. V gene TRBV7-6 combines with J gene TRBJ1-1, with D hard to call. Deletions cut 1 base from V and 7 bases from J, with 10 bases between. The CDR3 runs 13 residues. From germline, CDR1 is SGHVS and CDR2 FNYEAQ. CDR3 region: CASSLGRLSEAFF. The DNA of the CDR3 is TGTGCCAGCAGCTTAGGTCGGCTGAGTGAAGCTTTCTTT.

This clonotype came up a few times. The V gene is TRBV6-5, the J gene TRBJ2-1; maybe TRBD2 (6 bases). CDR1 is MNHEY, CDR2 SVGAGI, per germline. CDR3 length: 16 amino acids. Trimming pared 2 bases from V and 0 bases from J, leaving 11 bases between. Here the CDR3 reads CASSYLTSISYNEQFF. In nucleotides, the CDR3 is TGTGCCAGCAGTTACCTCACTAGCATCTCCTACAATGAGCAGTTCTTC.

This clonotype was counted a few times. CDR3 nucleotides: TGTGCCAGCAGCTTGGCTTTCTCCGGGACTAGCGGGATGAATACGCAGTATTTT. Its translation: CASSLAFSGTSGMNTQYF. The V gene is TRBV5-4, the J gene TRBJ2-3; 13 positions match TRBD2. This CDR3 region has 18 residues. Per the germline V gene, CDR1 is SGHNT and CDR2 is YYREEE (reference sequence). The V and J ends lost 0 bases and 7 bases, in that order; junction bases with no gene match: 11.

V usage is TRBV7-2 and J usage is TRBJ2-3; D is ambiguous. The CDR3 contains 14 residues. Deletions cut 1 base from V and 6 bases from J, with 11 bases between. Germline-derived CDR1 and CDR2 are SGHTA and FQGNSA. The CDR3 is CASSLDTWLDTQYF. The CDR3 nucleotides are TGTGCCAGCAGCTTAGATACCTGGCTCGATACGCAGTATTTT.

This clonotype came up a few times. The rearrangement links TRBV18 to TRBJ1-1; perhaps TRBD1 as D (5 bases). This CDR3 comprises 12 residues. Germline V gene data show CDR1 as KGHSH and CDR2 as LQKENI. V was pared by 4 bases and J by 7 bases, with 10 bases between. The CDR3 sequence is CASSHRDGEAFF. CDR3 nucleotide sequence: TGTGCCAGCTCACACCGGGACGGTGAAGCTTTCTTT.

The chain recombines TRBV6-5 with TRBJ2-7, with D perhaps being TRBD1 or TRBD2 (5 bases each). Looked up from germline, CDR1 is MNHEY and CDR2 is SVGAGI. Trimming took 0 bases from V and 1 from J, leaving 16 bases between them. The CDR3 consists of 17 residues. The CDR3 here is CASSYSETGTQSYEQYF. The CDR3, as DNA: TGTGCCAGCAGTTACTCGGAAACCGGGACCCAGTCCTACGAGCAGTACTTC.

This rearrangement joins TRBV18 to TRBJ2-6; D is undetermined. From germline, CDR1 is KGHSH and CDR2 LQKENI. The V gene lost 3 bases and the J gene lost 0 bases, with 6 bases spanning the gap. This CDR3 has 15 amino acids. CDR3 protein: CASSPASSGANVLTF. For the CDR3, the DNA is TGTGCCAGCTCACCCGCCAGCTCTGGGGCCAACGTCCTGACTTTC.

V usage is TRBV20-1 and J usage is TRBJ1-1; D remains ambiguous. V was pared by 2 bases and J by 0 bases, with 7 bases between. Looked up from germline, CDR1 is DFQATT and CDR2 is SNEGSKA (reference sequence). The CDR3 extends over 13 amino acids. CDR3 sequence (DNA): TGCAGTGCTAGAAGGAGTCTGAACACTGAAGCTTTCTTT. Protein product: CSARRSLNTEAFF.

This chain connects TRBV20-1 to TRBJ2-7; a weak D match, TRBD2 (6 bases). The germline V and J ends were trimmed by 0 bases and 4 bases, with 16 bases remaining between them. Germline CDR1 DFQATT, CDR2 SNEGSKA (reference sequence). CDR3 length: 15 amino acids. The CDR3 reads CSARDTRERTYEQYF. CDR3 sequence (DNA): TGCAGTGCTAGAGATACCCGGGAGAGGACGTACGAGCAGTACTTC.